This TCR beta chain emerged from a study of T cells in Graves' hyperthyroidism and ophthalmopathy. Background on the study: Pretreatment peripheral blood was obtained at initial diagnosis.

Germline values: CDR1 MNHEY, CDR2 SVGEGT. The CDR3 is made up of 15 amino acids. V was pared by 10 bases and J by 6 bases, with 22 bases between. This clonotype has just a few counts. Its matching antigen is unknown. Researchers amplified the TCR beta CDR3 regions from RNA transcripts. The TCR CDR3 was amplified in a first-round RT-PCR using the HTBI primer set. TCRdb re-analysed the multiplex PCR reads in MiXCR, keeping a single row per CDR3 protein. Of 450,000 to 600,000 distinct CDR3 sequences in the sample, just under 20% are singletons; the top ten hold about 50%. Lactation, pregnancy, other autoimmune disease or uncontrolled infection led to exclusion of patients. Overall study results and limits: Most clonotypes that expanded in the thyroid above 0.001 also showed up in blood. Ophthalmopathy was separated from stable hyperthyroidism by a 13 V-J model.

This clonotype was sampled from a man aged 40-49 years with Graves' ophthalmopathy. The chain is built from TRBV6-2 or TRBV6-3 and TRBJ2-1; D unclear. The source material was blood. The CDR3 reads CAITTARGMINEQFF. The CDR3 DNA is TGTGCCATCACAACAGCCAGAGGTATGATCAATGAGCAGTTCTTC.